These T cell receptor beta chains were read from a single sample in a study of regulatory T cells in long-lasting Graves disease. TCRdb re-analysed the multiplex PCR reads in MiXCR, keeping a single row per CDR3 protein. The table includes roughly 450,000 distinct CDR3 sequences, about 22% detected once. This material consisted of peripheral blood mononuclear cells (PBMCs), taken when the disease was refractory, from a patient treated with antithyroid drugs. Receptors were obtained from a female donor with Graves disease. The CDR3 runs from the conserved cysteine through the conserved F or W. The order of the fields is D gene, V gene, clone size, J gene, CDR3 DNA, CDR3 protein. A D gene is named only where the DNA matches it firmly. Rows may omit the clone size; those that give it use once, few, many or a size class.

D: NA
V: TRBV19
size: few
J: TRBJ2-5
DNA: TGTGCCAGTAGTACCCGTCTGTGGGAACAAGAGACCCAGTACTTC
CDR3: CASSTRLWEQETQYF

D: TRBD1
V: TRBV5-1
size: NA
J: TRBJ2-7
DNA: TGCGCCAGCAGCCACACCGGGACAGGGTCGTACGAGCAGTACTTC
CDR3: CASSHTGTGSYEQYF

D: NA
V: TRBV6-1
size: many
J: TRBJ1-6
DNA: TGTGCCAGCAGCCAACTCCGCAATTCACCCCTCCACTTT
CDR3: CASSQLRNSPLHF

D: NA
V: TRBV20-1
size: few
J: TRBJ1-2
DNA: TGCAGTGCTAGATACGGGGGAGGCTACACCTTC
CDR3: CSARYGGGYTF

D: NA
V: TRBV5-1
size: NA
J: TRBJ2-3
DNA: TGCGCCAGCAGCTGGGGACGGAGCACAGATACGCAGTATTTT
CDR3: CASSWGRSTDTQYF

D: TRBD1
V: TRBV11-2
size: many
J: TRBJ2-7
DNA: TGTGCCAGCAGCTCAGGACAGGGCGAGCAGTACTTC
CDR3: CASSSGQGEQYF

D: TRBD2
V: TRBV14
size: NA
J: TRBJ2-7
DNA: TGTGCCAGCAGCCGGACTAGCGGGAGCGAGCAGTACTTC
CDR3: CASSRTSGSEQYF

D: NA
V: TRBV10-3
size: few
J: TRBJ1-2
DNA: TGTGCCATCCTGACACCCGGACGGGAAAATGGCTACACCTTC
CDR3: CAILTPGRENGYTF

D: TRBD1
V: TRBV2
size: many
J: TRBJ2-2
DNA: TGTGCCAGCAGTGATCTTGGGACAGGGTTCTGGGCCGGGGAGCTGTTTTTT
CDR3: CASSDLGTGFWAGELFF

D: NA
V: TRBV29-1
size: NA
J: TRBJ2-2
DNA: TGCAGCGTCCGTCGGGATGTGGCCGGGGAGCTGTTTTTT
CDR3: CSVRRDVAGELFF

D: NA
V: TRBV7-2
size: few
J: TRBJ1-2
DNA: TGTGCCAGCAGCTTAGCGCCGACGGGGAACTATGGCTACACCTTC
CDR3: CASSLAPTGNYGYTF

D: TRBD1
V: TRBV28
size: NA
J: TRBJ1-5
DNA: TGTGCCAGCAGTTTATCGGACAGGGGAGTGAGTCAGCCCCAGCATTTT
CDR3: CASSLSDRGVSQPQHF

D: TRBD2
V: TRBV7-2
size: many
J: TRBJ2-7
DNA: TGTGCCAGCAGCTTGGTTAGCGGGGGGGCCGGAGAGCAGTACTTC
CDR3: CASSLVSGGAGEQYF

D: TRBD1
V: TRBV19
size: NA
J: TRBJ2-7
DNA: TGTGCCAGTAGGGACAGGGGGGTTAACGAGCAGTACTTC
CDR3: CASRDRGVNEQYF

D: TRBD1
V: TRBV4-3
size: few
J: TRBJ2-4
DNA: TGCGCCAGCAGCACCCGGACAGGGGGCCACAAAAACATTCAGTACTTC
CDR3: CASSTRTGGHKNIQYF

D: NA
V: TRBV6-2/TRBV6-3
size: NA
J: TRBJ2-7
DNA: TGTGCCAGCAGTTACTCTGGCAGCCTCTACGAGCAGTACTTC
CDR3: CASSYSGSLYEQYF

D: NA
V: TRBV10-3
size: many
J: TRBJ1-5
DNA: TGTGCCATCAGTGAGTCGATGGGGCCGCAGCCCCAGCATTTT
CDR3: CAISESMGPQPQHF

D: TRBD2
V: TRBV12-3/TRBV12-4
size: many
J: TRBJ2-5
DNA: TGTGCCAGCAGTTCGGGGCGGGGGGACGGAACAGAGACCCAGTACTTC
CDR3: CASSSGRGDGTETQYF

D: TRBD1
V: TRBV6-9
size: many
J: TRBJ1-1
DNA: TGTGCCAGCAGTTACGGGACAGTGAACACTGAAGCTTTCTTT
CDR3: CASSYGTVNTEAFF

D: TRBD1
V: TRBV24-1
size: many
J: TRBJ1-1
DNA: TGTGCCACCAGTGATCCTGGGACAGGTGGCACTGAAGCTTTCTTT
CDR3: CATSDPGTGGTEAFF

D: TRBD1
V: TRBV30
size: NA
J: TRBJ1-2
DNA: TGTGCCTGGAGTCGTACCGGACAGGACTATGGCTACACCTTC
CDR3: CAWSRTGQDYGYTF

D: TRBD1
V: TRBV7-2
size: many
J: TRBJ1-2
DNA: TGTGCCAGCAGATCCCCGGGACAGGGGGCGCGTGGCTACACCTTC
CDR3: CASRSPGQGARGYTF

D: TRBD1
V: TRBV28
size: many
J: TRBJ2-2
DNA: TGTGCCAGCGCTCGACCCGGGACAGGAATCACCGGGGAGCTGTTTTTT
CDR3: CASARPGTGITGELFF

D: NA
V: TRBV28
size: few
J: TRBJ1-1
DNA: TGTGCCAGCAGCAGCGGTGGGACCACTGAAGCTTTCTTT
CDR3: CASSSGGTTEAFF

D: NA
V: TRBV29-1
size: few
J: TRBJ1-4
DNA: TGCAGCGCTACTTGGGACACCCCGGTGGGCAATGAAAAACTGTTTTTT
CDR3: CSATWDTPVGNEKLFF

D: TRBD2
V: TRBV28
size: NA
J: TRBJ2-7
DNA: TGTGCCAGCAGCGCACTAGCGACTTCCTACGAGCAGTACTTC
CDR3: CASSALATSYEQYF

D: NA
V: TRBV2
size: many
J: TRBJ2-5
DNA: TGTGCCAGCAGACGAAAGGGGACCCAGTACTTC
CDR3: CASRRKGTQYF

D: NA
V: TRBV5-1
size: few
J: TRBJ2-7
DNA: TGTGCCAGCAGCTTAGCCCGGGGTCCGACCTACGAGCAGTACTTC
CDR3: CASSLARGPTYEQYF

D: NA
V: TRBV7-2
size: many
J: TRBJ2-7
DNA: TGTGCCAGCAGCTTAGCTTCAGGCAGGGCCTACGAGCAGTACTTC
CDR3: CASSLASGRAYEQYF

D: TRBD1
V: TRBV12-3/TRBV12-4
size: many
J: TRBJ2-7
DNA: TGTGCCAGCAGACCGCAGGGACAGGGGGTCTCCGAGCAGTACTTC
CDR3: CASRPQGQGVSEQYF

D: NA
V: TRBV4-1
size: few
J: TRBJ2-7
DNA: TGCGCCAGCAGCCAAGGCCGAGGGATCTCCTACGAGCAGTACTTC
CDR3: CASSQGRGISYEQYF

D: TRBD1
V: TRBV28
size: NA
J: TRBJ1-3
DNA: TGTGCCAGCAGCTTACGACAGGGAACTGGAAACACCATATATTTT
CDR3: CASSLRQGTGNTIYF

D: NA
V: TRBV19
size: NA
J: TRBJ1-4
DNA: TGTGCCAGTAGCGGACAGACTAATGAAAAACTGTTTTTT
CDR3: CASSGQTNEKLFF

D: NA
V: TRBV2
size: few
J: TRBJ2-7
DNA: TGTGCCAGCAGTGTAGTGGACAGCTACGAGCAGTACTTC
CDR3: CASSVVDSYEQYF

D: TRBD1
V: TRBV10-3
size: many
J: TRBJ1-1
DNA: TGTGCCTCAACGACAGGGACCACTGAAGCTTTCTTT
CDR3: CASTTGTTEAFF

D: NA
V: TRBV7-2
size: few
J: TRBJ2-6
DNA: TGTGCCAGCAGCTTAGTTGTGCAGGCTGGGGCCAACGTCCTGACTTTC
CDR3: CASSLVVQAGANVLTF

D: NA
V: TRBV3-1
size: few
J: TRBJ2-1
DNA: TGTGCCAGCAGCCACTCGGGACGCTCCTACAATGAGCAGTTCTTC
CDR3: CASSHSGRSYNEQFF

D: NA
V: TRBV20-1
size: many
J: TRBJ1-1
DNA: TGCAGTGCTTGGCGGGTAGGGCTATCTGAAGCTTTCTTT
CDR3: CSAWRVGLSEAFF

D: TRBD1
V: TRBV20-1
size: NA
J: TRBJ1-5
DNA: TGCAGTGCTAGAGGGATGGACAGGCCTAAGAGATCAACCCAGCATTTT
CDR3: CSARGMDRPKRSTQHF

D: TRBD1
V: TRBV28
size: many
J: TRBJ1-4
DNA: TGTGCCAGCAGCTGGGTCCTTGGGACAGTCACAGAGACAGGTCTAGATGAAAAACTGTTTTTT
CDR3: CASSWVLGTVTETGLDEKLFF

D: TRBD1
V: TRBV19
size: few
J: TRBJ1-1
DNA: TGTGCCAGTACCCGACAGGGGACTCGGGACACTGAAGCTTTCTTT
CDR3: CASTRQGTRDTEAFF

D: TRBD2
V: TRBV2
size: many
J: TRBJ2-7
DNA: TGTGCCAGCAGCAGCGGGGGGAGGGAGCAGTACTTC
CDR3: CASSSGGREQYF

D: NA
V: TRBV20-1
size: NA
J: TRBJ2-2
DNA: TGCAGTGCTAGGCACCTCTACACCGGGGAGCTGTTTTTT
CDR3: CSARHLYTGELFF

D: NA
V: TRBV18
size: NA
J: TRBJ2-1
DNA: TGTGCCAGCTCACCATACTTCCGGGACAACTCCTACAATGAGCAGTTCTTC
CDR3: CASSPYFRDNSYNEQFF

D: NA
V: TRBV5-4
size: NA
J: TRBJ2-7
DNA: TGTGCCAGCAGCTTGGGGGCGGGGGCCTTGAACTACGAGCAGTACTTC
CDR3: CASSLGAGALNYEQYF

D: NA
V: TRBV6-1
size: many
J: TRBJ1-6
DNA: TGTGCCAGCAGTCCTATGGGGGACATTGGAGGCTCACCCCTCCACTTT
CDR3: CASSPMGDIGGSPLHF

D: TRBD1
V: TRBV6-5
size: few
J: TRBJ1-5
DNA: TGTGCCAGCAGTTACTCGATAGGACAGGGCGCTAATCAGCCCCAGCATTTT
CDR3: CASSYSIGQGANQPQHF

D: NA
V: TRBV2
size: NA
J: TRBJ2-1
DNA: TGTGCCAGCAGTGAATTAGGAGGGTGGGATGAGCAGTTCTTC
CDR3: CASSELGGWDEQFF

D: NA
V: TRBV30
size: few
J: TRBJ2-5
DNA: TGTGCCTGGAGGCGGAGGGGGTTCCAAGAGACCCAGTACTTC
CDR3: CAWRRRGFQETQYF

D: NA
V: TRBV2
size: many
J: TRBJ1-4
DNA: TGTGCCAGCACCCCCGAAACAACTAATGAAAAACTGTTTTTT
CDR3: CASTPETTNEKLFF

D: TRBD2
V: TRBV29-1
size: few
J: TRBJ2-7
DNA: TGCAGCGTTGACCCGACTAGCGGGGGGTACGAGCAGTACTTC
CDR3: CSVDPTSGGYEQYF

D: NA
V: TRBV30
size: few
J: TRBJ2-7
DNA: TGTGCCTGGAAGAGGGGGAGTCCCTCCTACGAGCAGTACTTC
CDR3: CAWKRGSPSYEQYF

D: NA
V: TRBV5-1
size: few
J: TRBJ2-7
DNA: TGCGCCAGCAGCTTGGCCAGGGACCACGAGCAGTACTTC
CDR3: CASSLARDHEQYF

D: NA
V: TRBV6-2/TRBV6-3
size: NA
J: TRBJ2-7
DNA: TGTGCCAGCAGCCTCCGGCCCCGGGGGGAGCAGTACTTC
CDR3: CASSLRPRGEQYF

D: TRBD2
V: TRBV6-2/TRBV6-3
size: NA
J: TRBJ2-3
DNA: TGTGCCAGCAGTTACCCCACTAGCGGGGGGGCCGGCACAGATACGCAGTATTTT
CDR3: CASSYPTSGGAGTDTQYF

D: NA
V: TRBV5-1
size: NA
J: TRBJ2-1
DNA: TGCGCCAGCAGCTTGGTAGCTCTCTCCTACAATGAGCAGTTCTTC
CDR3: CASSLVALSYNEQFF